This T cell receptor (beta chain) was obtained from a study of cytomegalovirus exposure and HLA in healthy donors. The study, taken as a whole, reports: It was reported in a later analysis that an Asian-associated ancestry cluster showed fewer N-insertions than the 666-donor mean.

Germline V gives CDR1 SGHVS, CDR2 FQNEAQ. The V and J ends lost 5 bases and 2 bases respectively, with 19 bases between them. The CDR3 totals 16 residues. Details on this clone: Its antigen is as yet unknown.

PCR primers comprised 60 Vbeta and 13 Jbeta primers. Generated by immunoSEQ multiplex PCR, the TCRdb table keeps only in-frame clones and is missing some. Here the sample spans 150,000 to 200,000 clones, about four fifths being singletons. The chain has TRBV7-8 and TRBJ2-7; the D gene is possibly TRBD1 (7 bases). The TCR originated in a boy between 10 and 17 years old in good health and CMV-seronegative. The sequencing input was PBMCs. CDR3 protein: CASSPGRQGGAYEQYF. DNA for the CDR3: TGTGCCAGCAGCCCCGGCAGGCAGGGGGGAGCCTACGAGCAGTACTTC.